What follows are 32 T cell receptor beta chains derived from one specimen sequenced in a study of blood T cell repertoires in COVID-19. Clones were read by immunoSEQ multiplex PCR, and TCRdb kept only the in-frame ones, dropping some. Of approximately 210,000 clones listed, approximately 81% were seen once; the top ten hold 3.6%. What was sequenced was peripheral blood. These TCRs come from an elderly woman with acute or convalescent COVID-19.

The V call is TRBV18, the J call TRBJ1-3, with TRBD1 as a possible D gene (5 bases). This CDR3 has 14 residues. The V end was cut by 3 bases, the J end by 4 bases, with 10 bases between. Germline values: CDR1 KGHSH, CDR2 LQKENI. CDR3 amino acids: CASSPSQGGNTIYF. CDR3 bases: TGTGCCAGCTCACCTAGCCAGGGAGGAAACACCATATATTTT.

The chain recombines TRBV7-6 with TRBJ2-5; D may be TRBD1 (5 bases). The CDR3 sequence is 15 residues long. V shed 7 bases and J shed 1 base, with 16 bases lying between them. Germline V gene lookup returns CDR1 SGHVS and CDR2 FNYEAQ. CDR3 sequence: CASTRWTLPQETQYF. The CDR3 coding sequence is TGTGCCAGCACTCGTTGGACACTTCCCCAAGAGACCCAGTACTTC.

This clone was observed a few times. The rearrangement links TRBV2 to TRBJ2-7; 10 bases agree with TRBD2. The CDR3 consists of 13 residues. Germline CDR1 and CDR2: SNHLY and FYNNEI. The trim removed 6 bases at V and 4 bases at J, leaving 3 bases unmatched. The DNA of the CDR3 is TGTGCCAGCAGGAGCGGGGGGGATTACGAGCAGTACTTC. Amino acids: CASRSGGDYEQYF.

The V gene is TRBV7-8, the J gene TRBJ1-2; TRBD1 is a possible D gene (5 bases). In germline, CDR1 is SGHVS, CDR2 FQNEAQ. CDR3 length: 14 residues. V lost 1 base to trimming and J lost 2 bases, with 8 bases between them. DNA for the CDR3: TGTGCCAGCAGCTTAGAGGGGAGGAACTATGGCTACACCTTC. This translates into CASSLEGRNYGYTF.

The gene calls are TRBV12-3 or TRBV12-4 and TRBJ1-3; D unclear. CDR3 size: 13 residues. The V and J ends lost 2 bases and 8 bases respectively, with 10 bases between them. The CDR3 sequence is CASSLQVGDTIYF. The CDR3 DNA follows: TGTGCCAGCAGTTTACAGGTCGGCGACACCATATATTTT.

The chain combines TRBV14 with TRBJ2-1; possible D gene TRBD2, 5 bases. Germline V gene lookup returns CDR1 SGHDN and CDR2 FVKESK. Between the trimmed V and J ends, which lost 4 bases and 10 bases, there was a span of 17 bases. The CDR3 loop spans 14 amino acids. The CDR3 protein is CASSRNLAWVEQFF. CDR3 nucleotide sequence: TGTGCCAGCAGCCGTAATCTAGCTTGGGTCGAGCAGTTCTTC.

The J gene is TRBJ1-2, the V gene TRBV19; the D is unclear. Trimming took off 1 base at V and 3 bases at J, with 9 bases between the two ends. The germline V gene has CDR1 LNHDA and CDR2 SQIVND (reference sequence). The CDR3 consists of 14 residues. CDR3 residues: CASSIGHLDYGYTF. For the CDR3, the DNA is TGTGCCAGTAGTATAGGGCACCTTGACTATGGCTACACCTTC.

The genes are TRBV24-1 and TRBJ1-1; TRBD1 might be the D (5 bases). V was clipped by 0 bases and J by 5 bases, with 9 bases between them. Per germline, CDR1 KGHDR and CDR2 SFDVKD. The CDR3 contains 14 residues. In nucleotides, the CDR3 is TGTGCCACCAGTGATTTGACAGGAGGGACTGAAGCTTTCTTT. It yields the protein CATSDLTGGTEAFF.

The chain couples TRBV5-1 to TRBJ2-5; possibly TRBD1 for D (5 bases). This CDR3 comprises 15 residues. The V gene lost 0 bases and the J gene lost 5 bases, with 14 bases spanning the gap. Germline V CDR1 and CDR2: SGHRS, YFSETQ. CDR3 nucleotides: TGCGCCAGCAGCTTGGACCCAGGGCGCCGGGAGACCCAGTACTTC. Protein: CASSLDPGRRETQYF.

V and J are TRBV4-1 and TRBJ2-4; D perhaps matches TRBD1 (5 bases). Germline V gene data show CDR1 as MGHRA and CDR2 as YSYEKL. V dropped 3 bases and J dropped 0 bases, with 15 bases sitting between them. The CDR3 consists of 17 residues. The CDR3 DNA reads as TGCGCCAGCAGCCACTTGGCCAGGGAAGGAGCCAAAAACATTCAGTACTTC. It translates to CASSHLAREGAKNIQYF.

DNA for the CDR3: TGTGCCAGCAGCTCCCTGAGGGGGTCGATTGGCTACACCTTC. Its translation is CASSSLRGSIGYTF. This chain links TRBV7-9 with TRBJ1-2, with D maybe TRBD1 (6 bases). This CDR3 has 14 residues. Germline V lookup: CDR1 SEHNR, CDR2 FQNEAQ (reference sequence). V lost 4 bases and J lost 7, with 16 bases in between.

This clone was observed once. CDR3 DNA sequence: TGTGCCAGCAGCTTAAATGGGCAGGGGGCATTTCAGCCCCAGCATTTT. Its translation is CASSLNGQGAFQPQHF. This rearrangement joins TRBV7-2 to TRBJ1-5, with TRBD1 identical over 8 bases. J was trimmed by 6 bases and V by 2 bases; bases with no gene match: 9. Germline V gene data show CDR1 as SGHTA and CDR2 as FQGNSA. This CDR3 is built from 16 residues.

Note on this clone: Other DNA sequences of this sample code for an identical CDR3. The V and J genes are TRBV19 and TRBJ1-1, with TRBD1 as a possible D gene (5 bases). V dropped 3 bases and J dropped 4 bases, with 9 bases sitting between them. The length of the CDR3 is 13 residues. The V gene's germline CDR1 is LNHDA and CDR2 SQIVND (reference sequence). CDR3 nucleotides: TGTGCCAGTAGTATTGGGAGGGGCACTGAAGCTTTCTTT. As protein: CASSIGRGTEAFF. Based on the CDR3 plus reference TRBV19 and TRBJ1-1, the full variable domain is DGGITQSPKYLFRKEGQNVTLSCEQNLNHDAMYWYRQDPGQGLRLIYYSQIVNDFQKGDIAEGYSVSREKKESFPLTVTSAQKNPTAFYLCASSIGRGTEAFFGQGTRLTVV.

This chain links TRBV11-1 with TRBJ1-1; D gene unclear. CDR1 is SGHAT, CDR2 FQDESV, per germline (reference sequence). With 2 bases removed from V and 3 bases from J, the gap between germline ends came to 10 bases. There are 14 residues in the CDR3. CDR3 sequence reads: CASSLISTDTEAFF. CDR3 sequence (DNA): TGTGCCAGCAGCTTAATTTCCACGGACACTGAAGCTTTCTTT. Filled out from reference TRBV11-1 and TRBJ1-1, the complete variable domain reads EAEVAQSPRYKITEKSQAVAFWCDPISGHATLYWYRQILGQGPELLVQFQDESVVDDSQLPKDRFSAERLKGVDSTLKIQPAELGDSAMYLCASSLISTDTEAFFGQGTRLTVV.

Comment on this clone: The germline gene is not matched at one end of the junction; a read error may be the cause. V usage is TRBV11-3 and J usage is TRBJ2-3; possible D gene TRBD2, 5 bases. The germline gives CDR1 SGHNT, CDR2 YENEEA. The CDR3 loop spans 15 amino acids. Here the CDR3 reads CASRLGGRNTDTQYF. The CDR3, as DNA: TGTGCCAGCAGGTTAGGCGGGCGAAACACAGATACGCAGTATTTT.

CDR3 sequence: CAWTLTGTGTQYF. DNA of the CDR3: TGTGCCTGGACCCTTACCGGGACAGGGACGCAGTATTTT. The chain has TRBV30 and TRBJ2-3; 9 bases match TRBD1. This CDR3 contains 13 residues. V dropped 4 bases and J dropped 9; count of bases not matched to a gene: 8. Germline lookup yields CDR1 GTSNPN and CDR2 SVGIG (reference sequence).

This rearrangement joins TRBV5-6 to TRBJ1-2; D not resolved. V was cut by 5 bases and J by 2 bases, with 10 bases left in between. This CDR3 comprises 13 residues. In germline, CDR1 is SGHDT, CDR2 YYEEEE. The CDR3 region has the DNA TGTGCCAGCAGACTCCCGGGAAACTATGGCTACACCTTC. This codes for CASRLPGNYGYTF.

This chain's CDR3 is CSASGGRGNTEAFF. For the CDR3, the DNA is TGCAGTGCTAGTGGGGGCCGAGGGAACACTGAAGCTTTCTTT. The gene calls are TRBV20-1 and TRBJ1-1, with a possible D match to TRBD1 (6 bases). Germline CDR1 and CDR2: DFQATT and SNEGSKA (reference sequence). This CDR3 region has 14 residues. Trimming removed 3 bases from V and 1 base from J, with 12 bases in between.

This chain uses TRBV7-6 with TRBJ2-1; 9 bases align to TRBD2. Trimming at V came to 1 base and at J to 7 bases, leaving 8 bases not matched to a gene. From germline, CDR1 is SGHVS and CDR2 FNYEAQ. The CDR3 covers 16 residues. CDR3: CASSLVQASGANEQFF. CDR3 nucleotides: TGTGCCAGCAGCTTAGTACAGGCTAGCGGGGCGAATGAGCAGTTCTTC.

J is TRBJ1-1 and V is TRBV11-3, with D tentatively TRBD1 (5 bases). CDR3 size: 15 residues. CDR1 SGHNT and CDR2 YENEEA come from the germline V gene. V was trimmed by 6 bases and J by 5 bases, leaving 19 bases between them. Here the CDR3 DNA reads TGTGCCAGCAGTCTAACAAGGAGGGGTGGAACTGAAGCTTTCTTT. It yields the protein CASSLTRRGGTEAFF.

This rearrangement joins TRBV7-9 to TRBJ2-3, with D maybe TRBD1 (6 bases). V was trimmed by 1 base and J by 2 bases, leaving 10 bases between them. Germline V gene sequence: CDR1 SEHNR, CDR2 FQNEAQ (reference sequence). The CDR3 runs to 15 residues. Written as DNA, the CDR3 is TGTGCCAGCAGCTTAGGGGGGCCCCTCACAGATACGCAGTATTTT. It is translated as CASSLGGPLTDTQYF.

V gene TRBV19 combines with J gene TRBJ1-1; D remains ambiguous. Between the trimmed V and J ends, which lost 5 bases and 1 base, there was a span of 11 bases. This CDR3 comprises 14 residues. Germline V gene sequence: CDR1 LNHDA, CDR2 SQIVND (reference sequence). CDR3: CASSLPRSNTEAFF. The CDR3 region has the DNA TGTGCCAGTAGTCTTCCCAGATCGAACACTGAAGCTTTCTTT. The whole variable domain, remainder taken from reference TRBV19 and TRBJ1-1, is DGGITQSPKYLFRKEGQNVTLSCEQNLNHDAMYWYRQDPGQGLRLIYYSQIVNDFQKGDIAEGYSVSREKKESFPLTVTSAQKNPTAFYLCASSLPRSNTEAFFGQGTRLTVV.

The chain is built from TRBV12-3 or TRBV12-4 and TRBJ2-7; D may be TRBD1 (6 bases). The CDR3 runs to 12 residues. V was shortened by 5 bases and J by 7 bases, with 12 bases between the two germline ends. The DNA for the CDR3 is TGTGCCAGCAGTACACAGGGACCTGAGCAGTACTTC. Translation: CASSTQGPEQYF.

The chain links TRBV27 to TRBJ2-1; 10 nucleotides match TRBD1. The trim removed 5 bases at V and 6 bases at J, leaving 4 bases unmatched. CDR1 MNHEY and CDR2 SMNVEV come from the germline V gene (reference sequence). This CDR3 has 14 amino acids. CDR3 sequence: CASSPRTGGNEQFF. The CDR3 DNA is TGTGCCAGCAGTCCACGGACAGGGGGCAATGAGCAGTTCTTC.

The table lists this clone with a few counts. The V call is TRBV7-8, the J call TRBJ2-2; the match to TRBD1 covers 8 bases. Germline CDR1 and CDR2: SGHVS and FQNEAQ. V was pared by 1 base and J by 7 bases, with 17 bases of the junction left unmatched. The CDR3 contains 19 residues. DNA of the CDR3: TGTGCCAGCAGCTTAGGGAGGGGCGCCCAGGGGGCGCGTATCGGGGAGCTGTTTTTT. Its translation: CASSLGRGAQGARIGELFF.

J is TRBJ1-1 and V is TRBV5-1; 9 bases agree with TRBD1. Germline CDR1 is SGHRS and CDR2 is YFSETQ. V gave up 0 bases and J gave up 6 bases; unmatched junction bases: 6. The CDR3 contains 15 residues. CDR3 amino acids: CASSLEGTGYAEAFF. In DNA, the CDR3 is TGCGCCAGCAGCTTGGAGGGGACAGGGTACGCTGAAGCTTTCTTT.

The J gene is TRBJ2-2, the V gene TRBV6-5; 12 nucleotides match TRBD2. The CDR3 extends over 14 amino acids. CDR1 MNHEY and CDR2 SVGAGI come from the germline V gene. V trimming: 7 bases; J trimming: 4 bases; junction bases outside the gene matches: 1. CDR3 residues: CASKGLAGTGELFF. The CDR3 DNA reads as TGTGCCAGCAAGGGACTAGCGGGCACCGGGGAGCTGTTTTTT.

This chain connects TRBV19 to TRBJ2-7, with 8 bases that match TRBD2. Germline loops: CDR1 LNHDA, CDR2 SQIVND (reference sequence). J was trimmed by 5 bases and V by 6 bases; bases with no gene match: 9. The CDR3 runs to 14 residues. CDR3 nucleotides: TGTGCCAGTAGCGACGGGGGGGGCCGCGACGAGCAGTACTTC. Protein sequence: CASSDGGGRDEQYF.

The chain carries TRBV7-9 and TRBJ1-1; possible D gene TRBD1, 6 bases. The CDR3 runs to 15 residues. Looked up from germline, CDR1 is SEHNR and CDR2 is FQNEAQ (reference sequence). V dropped 2 bases and J dropped 0 bases, with 10 bases sitting between them. The CDR3 loop is CASSLRTALNTEAFF. The CDR3 nucleotides read TGTGCCAGCAGCTTACGGACAGCGTTGAACACTGAAGCTTTCTTT.

This rearrangement joins TRBV6-2 or TRBV6-3 to TRBJ1-5, with 10 bases fitting TRBD1. J was trimmed by 2 bases and V by 5 bases; bases with no gene match: 3. The length of the CDR3 is 15 residues. Looked up from germline, CDR1 is MNHEY and CDR2 is SVGEGT. The DNA of the CDR3 is TGTGCCAGCAGTCGGGGACAGGGGCGCAATCAGCCCCAGCATTTT. It specifies CASSRGQGRNQPQHF.

V is TRBV2 and J is TRBJ2-5; 9 bases line up with TRBD2. CDR3 length: 14 residues. J was trimmed by 0 bases and V by 8 bases; bases with no gene match: 4. Per the germline V gene, CDR1 is SNHLY and CDR2 is FYNNEI. This CDR3 is CASGRLADQETQYF. In DNA, the CDR3 is TGTGCCAGCGGACGACTAGCGGACCAAGAGACCCAGTACTTC.

The rearrangement joins TRBV7-2 to TRBJ1-5; D remains ambiguous. The CDR3 contains 13 residues. From germline, CDR1 is SGHTA and CDR2 FQGNSA. The V and J ends lost 0 bases and 7 bases respectively, with 7 bases between them. The CDR3 spells CASSLAPYQPQHF. The CDR3 nucleotides are TGTGCCAGCAGCTTAGCCCCCTACCAGCCCCAGCATTTT.